What follows describes a single T cell receptor (beta chain). One entry per CDR3 protein results from TCRdb running MiXCR on the 5' RACE reads. This repertoire shows 350,000 to 600,000 distinct CDR3 sequences, approximately 15% found once; its top ten account for 0.5% to 0.65%. This sample is part of a study of identical twins. The CDR3 is 14 residues long. The germline gives CDR1 SEHNR, CDR2 FQNEAQ (reference sequence). V was shortened by 5 bases and J by 1 base, with 11 bases between the two germline ends. These data are also associated with another study on yellow fever vaccine responses in identical twins.

The chain is built from TRBV7-9 and TRBJ1-2; unclear D gene. The sequence derives from a woman aged 18-29 years in good health. The sequenced material came from CD4+ T cells sorted from blood. The CDR3 bases are TGTGCCAGCAGCACCAGGACGGGTAACTATGGCTACACCTTC. This translates into CASSTRTGNYGYTF. Using reference TRBV7-9 and TRBJ1-2 for the parts outside the CDR3, the full variable domain is DTGVSQNPRHKITKRGQNVTFRCDPISEHNRLYWYRQTLGQGPEFLTYFQNEAQLEKSRLLSDRFSAERPKGSFSTLEIQRTEQGDSAMYLCASSTRTGNYGYTFGSGTRLTVV.